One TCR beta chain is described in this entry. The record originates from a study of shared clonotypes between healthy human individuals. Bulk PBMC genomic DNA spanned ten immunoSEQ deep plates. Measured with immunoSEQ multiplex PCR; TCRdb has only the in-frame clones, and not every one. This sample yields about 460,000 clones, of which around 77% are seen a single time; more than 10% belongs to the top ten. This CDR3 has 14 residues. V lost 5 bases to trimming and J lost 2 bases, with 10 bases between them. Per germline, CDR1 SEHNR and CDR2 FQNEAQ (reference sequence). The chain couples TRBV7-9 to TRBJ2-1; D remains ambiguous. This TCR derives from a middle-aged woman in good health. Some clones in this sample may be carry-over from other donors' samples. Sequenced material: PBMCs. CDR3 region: CASSPRITYNEQFF. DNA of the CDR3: TGTGCCAGCAGCCCAAGAATCACCTACAATGAGCAGTTCTTC.